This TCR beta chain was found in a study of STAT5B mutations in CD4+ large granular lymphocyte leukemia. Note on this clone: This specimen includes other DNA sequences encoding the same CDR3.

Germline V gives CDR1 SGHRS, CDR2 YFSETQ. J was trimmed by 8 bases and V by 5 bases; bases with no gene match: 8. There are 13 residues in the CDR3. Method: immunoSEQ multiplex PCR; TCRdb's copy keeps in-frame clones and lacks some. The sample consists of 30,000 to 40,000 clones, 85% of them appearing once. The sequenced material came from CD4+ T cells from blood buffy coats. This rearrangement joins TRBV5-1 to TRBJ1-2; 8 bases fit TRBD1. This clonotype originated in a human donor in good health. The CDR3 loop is CASSPGQGEGYTF. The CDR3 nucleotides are TGCGCCAGCAGTCCCGGACAGGGTGAGGGCTACACCTTC. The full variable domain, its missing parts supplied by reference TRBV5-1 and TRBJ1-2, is KAGVTQTPRYLIKTRGQQVTLSCSPISGHRSVSWYQQTPGQGLQFLFEYFSETQRNKGNFPGRFSGRQFSNSRSEMNVSTLELGDSALYLCASSPGQGEGYTFGSGTRLTVV.